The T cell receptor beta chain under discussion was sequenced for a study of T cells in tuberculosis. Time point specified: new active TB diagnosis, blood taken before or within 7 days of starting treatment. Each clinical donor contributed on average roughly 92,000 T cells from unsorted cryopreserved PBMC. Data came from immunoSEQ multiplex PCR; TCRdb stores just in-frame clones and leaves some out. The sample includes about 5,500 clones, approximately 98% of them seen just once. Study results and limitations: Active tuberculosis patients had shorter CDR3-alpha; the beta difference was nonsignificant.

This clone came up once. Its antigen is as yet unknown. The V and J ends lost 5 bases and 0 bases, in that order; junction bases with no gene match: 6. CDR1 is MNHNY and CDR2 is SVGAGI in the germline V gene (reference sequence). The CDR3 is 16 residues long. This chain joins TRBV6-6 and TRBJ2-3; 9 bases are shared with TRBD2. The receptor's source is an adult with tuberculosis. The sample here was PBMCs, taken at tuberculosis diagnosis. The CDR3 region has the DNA TGTGCCAGCAGTCTAGCGGGGAGTCCGAGCACAGATACGCAGTATTTT. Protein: CASSLAGSPSTDTQYF.